This is a list of T cell receptor beta chains from one sample in a study of post-analysis software for immune sequencing data. TCRdb independently ran MiXCR on the PCR reads; one entry per CDR3 protein. The sample includes 750,000 to 900,000 distinct CDR3 sequences, 35% to 55% of them seen just once. Sequenced: blood. These TCRs come from a girl aged 10-17 years with multiple sclerosis. Both conserved end residues are part of each CDR3. Fields, in order: J gene, V gene, D gene, clone size, CDR3 length, CDR3 protein, CDR3 DNA. A D gene is named only where the DNA matches it firmly. The size entry is marked missing in some rows and otherwise reads once, few, many or a size class.

j_call: TRBJ2-5; v_call: TRBV6-5; d_call: TRBD1; clone_size: few; cdr3_length: 15; cdr3_aa: CASPWTGGRQETQYF; cdr3_nt: TGTGCCAGCCCCTGGACAGGGGGACGCCAAGAGACCCAGTACTTC
j_call: TRBJ2-5; v_call: TRBV29-1; d_call: NA; clone_size: NA; cdr3_length: 15; cdr3_aa: CSVMAWGNRGETQYF; cdr3_nt: TGCAGCGTTATGGCCTGGGGGAACAGAGGGGAGACCCAGTACTTC
j_call: TRBJ2-3; v_call: TRBV20-1; d_call: TRBD2; clone_size: NA; cdr3_length: 16; cdr3_aa: CSAIPGLAGSTDTQYF; cdr3_nt: TGCAGTGCTATCCCGGGACTAGCGGGTAGCACAGATACGCAGTATTTT
j_call: TRBJ2-7; v_call: TRBV12-3/TRBV12-4; d_call: TRBD1; clone_size: few; cdr3_length: 14; cdr3_aa: CASSFGQGHYEQYF; cdr3_nt: TGTGCCAGCAGTTTTGGACAGGGCCACTACGAGCAGTACTTC
j_call: TRBJ2-7; v_call: TRBV27; d_call: TRBD1; clone_size: NA; cdr3_length: 16; cdr3_aa: CASSPGPGQGTHEQYF; cdr3_nt: TGTGCCAGCAGTCCCGGTCCGGGACAGGGGACGCACGAGCAGTACTTC
j_call: TRBJ2-1; v_call: TRBV29-1; d_call: TRBD1; clone_size: few; cdr3_length: 13; cdr3_aa: CSVSGTPGGEQFF; cdr3_nt: TGCAGCGTCTCCGGGACCCCAGGGGGTGAGCAGTTCTTC
j_call: TRBJ1-1; v_call: TRBV7-9; d_call: NA; clone_size: NA; cdr3_length: 11; cdr3_aa: CASSFGSWAFF; cdr3_nt: TGTGCCAGCAGCTTTGGGTCGTGGGCTTTCTTT
j_call: TRBJ2-3; v_call: TRBV20-1; d_call: TRBD2; clone_size: once; cdr3_length: 17; cdr3_aa: CSARPLLADHNVDTQYF; cdr3_nt: TGCAGTGCTAGACCCCTTCTAGCGGATCACAACGTGGATACGCAGTATTTT
j_call: TRBJ1-1; v_call: TRBV7-9; d_call: TRBD1; clone_size: NA; cdr3_length: 16; cdr3_aa: CASRNRDRGPNTEAFF; cdr3_nt: TGTGCCAGCAGGAACCGGGACAGGGGGCCAAACACTGAAGCTTTCTTT
j_call: TRBJ1-1; v_call: TRBV29-1; d_call: NA; clone_size: NA; cdr3_length: 12; cdr3_aa: CSSRAVSAEAFF; cdr3_nt: TGCAGCTCCAGGGCCGTGAGTGCTGAAGCTTTCTTT
j_call: TRBJ2-2; v_call: TRBV10-3; d_call: TRBD2; clone_size: NA; cdr3_length: 19; cdr3_aa: CAISLGLAGGPLGTGELFF; cdr3_nt: TGTGCCATCAGCCTGGGACTAGCGGGAGGGCCGCTTGGCACCGGGGAGCTGTTTTTT
j_call: TRBJ2-3; v_call: TRBV12-3/TRBV12-4; d_call: NA; clone_size: NA; cdr3_length: 14; cdr3_aa: CASTSGISTDTQYF; cdr3_nt: TGTGCCAGCACCTCGGGTATTAGCACAGATACGCAGTATTTT
j_call: TRBJ2-1; v_call: TRBV6-1; d_call: NA; clone_size: NA; cdr3_length: 15; cdr3_aa: CASSEDLFETSEQFF; cdr3_nt: TGTGCCAGCAGTGAAGACCTATTCGAGACATCTGAGCAGTTCTTC
j_call: TRBJ1-2; v_call: TRBV29-1; d_call: NA; clone_size: NA; cdr3_length: 14; cdr3_aa: CSVEERPGNYGYTF; cdr3_nt: TGCAGCGTTGAAGAGCGGCCAGGGAACTATGGCTACACCTTC
j_call: TRBJ1-4; v_call: TRBV15; d_call: NA; clone_size: NA; cdr3_length: 14; cdr3_aa: CATSTPDWGEKLFF; cdr3_nt: TGTGCCACCAGCACCCCCGACTGGGGTGAAAAACTGTTTTTT
j_call: TRBJ2-7; v_call: TRBV9; d_call: TRBD2; clone_size: few; cdr3_length: 16; cdr3_aa: CASSPRTSGGSYEQYF; cdr3_nt: TGTGCCAGCAGCCCTCGGACTAGCGGGGGCTCCTACGAGCAGTACTTC
j_call: TRBJ1-5; v_call: TRBV20-1; d_call: NA; clone_size: NA; cdr3_length: 16; cdr3_aa: CSARERWQGTNQPQHF; cdr3_nt: TGCAGTGCTAGAGAGCGGTGGCAGGGAACGAATCAGCCCCAGCATTTT
j_call: TRBJ2-4; v_call: TRBV20-1; d_call: NA; clone_size: NA; cdr3_length: 16; cdr3_aa: CSALPGAQLAKNIQYF; cdr3_nt: TGCAGTGCTCTTCCGGGGGCACAGCTAGCCAAAAACATTCAGTACTTC